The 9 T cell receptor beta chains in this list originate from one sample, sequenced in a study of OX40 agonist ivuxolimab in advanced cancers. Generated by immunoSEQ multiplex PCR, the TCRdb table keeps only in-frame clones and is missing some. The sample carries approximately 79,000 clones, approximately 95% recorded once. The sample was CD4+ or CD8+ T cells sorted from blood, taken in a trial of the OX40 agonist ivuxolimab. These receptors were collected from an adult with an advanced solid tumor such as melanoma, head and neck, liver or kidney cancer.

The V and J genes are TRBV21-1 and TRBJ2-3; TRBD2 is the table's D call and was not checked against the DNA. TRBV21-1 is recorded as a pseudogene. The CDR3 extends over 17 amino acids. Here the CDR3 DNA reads TGTGCCAGCAGATCTCCTAGCGGCCCAAGGGGTACAGATACGCAGTATTTT. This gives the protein CASRSPSGPRGTDTQYF.

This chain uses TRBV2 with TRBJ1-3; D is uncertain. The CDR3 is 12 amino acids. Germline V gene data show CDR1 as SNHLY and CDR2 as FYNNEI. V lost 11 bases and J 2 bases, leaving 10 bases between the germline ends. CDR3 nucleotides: TGTGCCGGGAGGGAGACTGGAAACACCATATATTTT. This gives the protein CAGRETGNTIYF.

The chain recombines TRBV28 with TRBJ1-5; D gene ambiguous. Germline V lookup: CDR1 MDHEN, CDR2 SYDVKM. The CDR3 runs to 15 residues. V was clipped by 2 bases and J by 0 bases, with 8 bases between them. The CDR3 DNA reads TGTGCCAGCAGTTTAGGCACCTATAGCAATCAGCCCCAGCATTTT. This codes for CASSLGTYSNQPQHF.

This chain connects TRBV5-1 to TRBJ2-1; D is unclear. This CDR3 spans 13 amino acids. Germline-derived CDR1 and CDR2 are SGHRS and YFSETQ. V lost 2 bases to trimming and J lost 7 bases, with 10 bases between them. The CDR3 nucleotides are TGCGCCAGCAGCTTTAACTGGCAGAATGAGCAGTTCTTC. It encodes CASSFNWQNEQFF.

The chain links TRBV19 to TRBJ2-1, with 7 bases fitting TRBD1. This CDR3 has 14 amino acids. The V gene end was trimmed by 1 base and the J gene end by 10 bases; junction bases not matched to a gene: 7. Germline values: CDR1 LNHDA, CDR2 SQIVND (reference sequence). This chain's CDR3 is CASSIVAGGWEQFF. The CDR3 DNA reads TGTGCCAGTAGTATAGTGGCAGGGGGTTGGGAGCAGTTCTTC.

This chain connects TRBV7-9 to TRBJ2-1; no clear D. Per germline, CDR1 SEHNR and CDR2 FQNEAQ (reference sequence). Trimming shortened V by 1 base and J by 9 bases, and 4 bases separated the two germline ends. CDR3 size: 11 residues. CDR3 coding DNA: TGTGCCAGCAGCTTAGACCCTGAGCAGTTCTTC. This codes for CASSLDPEQFF.

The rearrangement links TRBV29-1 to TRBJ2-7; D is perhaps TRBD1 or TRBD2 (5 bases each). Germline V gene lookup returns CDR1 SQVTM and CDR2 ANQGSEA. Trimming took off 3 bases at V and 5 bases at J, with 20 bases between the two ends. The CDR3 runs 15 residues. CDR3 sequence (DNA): TGCAGCGTTGAGGGGACCAGCAGGCTAAAGGACGAGCAGTACTTC. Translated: CSVEGTSRLKDEQYF.

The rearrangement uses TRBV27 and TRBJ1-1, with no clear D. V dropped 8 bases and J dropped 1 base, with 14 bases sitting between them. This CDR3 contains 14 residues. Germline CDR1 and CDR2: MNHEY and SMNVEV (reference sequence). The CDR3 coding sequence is TGTGCCAGCGGCTTCGCGGTGGAGAACACTGAAGCTTTCTTT. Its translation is CASGFAVENTEAFF.

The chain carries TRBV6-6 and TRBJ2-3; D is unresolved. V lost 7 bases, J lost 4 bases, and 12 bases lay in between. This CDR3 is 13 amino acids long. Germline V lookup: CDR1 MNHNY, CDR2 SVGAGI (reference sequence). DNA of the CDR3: TGTGCCAGCACCCCCCGCTGGTCAGATACGCAGTATTTT. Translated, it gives CASTPRWSDTQYF.